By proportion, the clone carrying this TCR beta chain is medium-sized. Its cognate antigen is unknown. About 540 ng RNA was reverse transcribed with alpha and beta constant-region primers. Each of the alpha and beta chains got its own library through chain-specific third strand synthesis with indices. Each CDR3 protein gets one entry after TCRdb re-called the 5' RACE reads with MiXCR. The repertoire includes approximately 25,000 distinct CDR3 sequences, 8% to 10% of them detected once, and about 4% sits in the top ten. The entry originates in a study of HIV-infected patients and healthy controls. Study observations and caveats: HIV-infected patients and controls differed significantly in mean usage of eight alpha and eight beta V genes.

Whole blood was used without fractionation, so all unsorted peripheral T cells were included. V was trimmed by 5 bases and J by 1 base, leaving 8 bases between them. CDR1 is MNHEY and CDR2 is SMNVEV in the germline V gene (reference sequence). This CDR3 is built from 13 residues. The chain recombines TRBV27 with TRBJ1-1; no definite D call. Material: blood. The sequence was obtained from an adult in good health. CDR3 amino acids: CASSPMKNTEAFF. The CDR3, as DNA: TGTGCCAGCAGTCCGATGAAGAACACTGAAGCTTTCTTT.